These T cell receptor beta chains were read from a single sample in a study of CD8+CD57+ T cells in acquired aplastic anemia. MiXCR, run by TCRdb on the reads, gives a single entry per CDR3 protein. Of around 430,000 distinct CDR3 sequences in the sample, approximately 33% were seen once. Sample: sorted CD4+, CD8+, or CD8+CD57+ T cells (not recorded which) from PBMCs. The receptors originated from a human donor with aplastic anemia. The CDR3 runs from the conserved cysteine through the conserved F or W. D genes are given only for firm matches. Clone size is given for some rows only: seen once, a few or many times, or a class if the clone is expanded.

many,TRBJ1-2,TRBD1,TRBV5-4,CASSLEVVSGTEDGYTF,TGTGCCAGCAGCTTGGAGGTCGTGTCTGGGACAGAGGATGGCTACACCTTC
many,TRBJ2-5,TRBD2,TRBV29-1,CSVLTSAQETQYF,TGCAGCGTTCTAACTAGCGCCCAAGAGACCCAGTACTTC
many,TRBJ1-5,-,TRBV4-1,CASSRDDNQPQHF,TGCGCCAGCAGTCGGGACGACAATCAGCCCCAGCATTTT
-,TRBJ2-7,-,TRBV20-1,CSARVDSLGYF,TGCAGTGCTAGAGTCGACTCCTTAGGGTACTTC
few,TRBJ2-7,-,TRBV7-8,CASSLLKGYEQYF,TGTGCCAGCTCACTACTAAAGGGATACGAGCAGTACTTC
many,TRBJ2-7,-,TRBV10-1,CASSESGTNEQYF,TGCGCCAGCAGTGAGTCGGGGACGAACGAGCAGTACTTC
-,TRBJ2-1,TRBD1,TRBV28,CASSFGGQYNEQFF,TGTGCCAGCAGTTTTGGGGGACAGTACAATGAGCAGTTCTTC
-,TRBJ1-1,-,TRBV13,CASSTAPSNTEAFF,TGTGCCAGCAGCACGGCCCCCTCGAACACTGAAGCTTTCTTT
-,TRBJ2-7,-,TRBV6-1,CASRETGRGEQYF,TGTGCCAGCAGGGAGACAGGGCGGGGCGAGCAGTACTTC
-,TRBJ1-6,-,TRBV11-2,CASSSGSRFYNSPLHF,TGTGCCAGCAGTTCAGGGTCTCGGTTTTATAATTCACCCCTCCACTTT
many,TRBJ1-2,-,TRBV25-1,CASSRDWGYTF,TGTGCCAGCAGCCGGGACTGGGGCTACACCTTC
few,TRBJ1-2,TRBD1,TRBV7-9,CASSFLESGTGRYGYTF,TGTGCCAGCAGCTTTTTAGAGTCCGGGACAGGGAGATACGGCTACACCTTC
-,TRBJ1-2,-,TRBV2,CASGSGASYGYTF,TGTGCCAGCGGGAGTGGGGCCTCCTATGGCTACACCTTC
-,TRBJ2-7,TRBD1,TRBV15,CATSSPPGQGGYEQYF,TGTGCCACCAGCAGCCCCCCGGGACAGGGGGGTTACGAGCAGTACTTC
-,TRBJ2-5,TRBD1,TRBV28,CASSVPGQGKETQYF,TGTGCCAGCAGTGTGCCGGGACAGGGGAAAGAGACCCAGTACTTC
-,TRBJ2-1,TRBD2,TRBV24-1,CASRPRSSGSRGEQFF,TGTGCCAGCAGGCCCCGTTCTAGCGGGAGCAGGGGTGAGCAGTTCTTC
-,TRBJ2-1,-,TRBV24-1,CATSETGFRSEQFF,TGTGCCACCAGTGAGACCGGGTTTCGGAGTGAGCAGTTCTTC